This T cell receptor beta chain came from a study of CD8 T cells in ankylosing spondylitis. Quantitative 5'-RACE with molecular barcodes generated TCR beta libraries. Via MiXCR, TCRdb re-called the 5' RACE reads, giving one row per CDR3 protein. The profile covers about 130,000 distinct CDR3 sequences, with 9.3% appearing a single time and approximately 3.4% taken by the ten largest. The CDR3 length is 16 residues. The V gene's germline CDR1 is LNHNV and CDR2 YYDKDF (reference sequence). V shed 3 bases, J shed 5 bases, and the junction held 7 bases outside the gene matches. This clonotype was detected ten times or more.

V usage is TRBV15 and J usage is TRBJ2-5, with TRBD2 matching 12 bases. The receptor's source is a male donor with ankylosing spondylitis or in good health (not recorded which). Specimen: blood, either unsorted or a sorted T cell fraction (not recorded which). The CDR3: CATSSGLAGIGETQYF. CDR3 in DNA: TGTGCCACCAGCAGCGGACTAGCGGGAATTGGGGAGACCCAGTACTTC.